These T cell receptor beta chains were read from a single sample in a study of T cells after yellow fever vaccination. TCRdb processed the 5' RACE reads anew with MiXCR; each CDR3 protein has one entry. The data contain about 580,000 distinct CDR3 sequences, about a sixth of them singletons. Material: PBMCs, obtained less than 6 days after the first yellow fever vaccination. These receptors all come from a man between 18 and 35 years old who received the YFV17D yellow fever vaccine. Both conserved end residues are part of each CDR3. Fields, in order: J gene, clone size, V gene, D gene, CDR3 protein, CDR3 DNA. A D gene is named only where the DNA matches it firmly. For some rows the clone size is stated as once, few or many, or as a class when expanded; others skip it.

>TRBJ1-6|few|TRBV18|-
CASSPTHNSPLHF
TGTGCCAGCTCACCAACTCATAATTCACCCCTCCACTTT
>TRBJ1-2|-|TRBV7-2|-
CASSFGGRTNYGYTF
TGTGCCAGCAGCTTTGGTGGCCGGACAAACTATGGCTACACCTTC
>TRBJ2-1|-|TRBV20-1|-
CSARRGGPSSYNEQFF
TGCAGTGCTAGGCGCGGGGGCCCGAGCTCCTACAATGAGCAGTTCTTC
>TRBJ1-5|few|TRBV5-1|-
CASSLATGQPQHF
TGCGCCAGCAGCTTGGCGACCGGGCAGCCCCAGCATTTT
>TRBJ2-7|few|TRBV7-2|TRBD2
CASSSSALAAWEQYF
TGTGCCAGCAGCTCATCGGCGCTAGCGGCTTGGGAGCAGTACTTC
>TRBJ1-4|-|TRBV5-6|-
CASSSNNREPTNEKLFF
TGTGCCAGCAGCTCGAACAACAGGGAACCTACTAATGAAAAACTGTTTTTT
>TRBJ1-2|many|TRBV7-2|-
CASSPGSTYGYTF
TGTGCCAGCAGTCCTGGCAGTACTTATGGCTACACCTTC
>TRBJ1-2|few|TRBV4-3|-
CASSSQHNPAEGYTF
TGCGCCAGCTCAAGTCAGCACAACCCGGCCGAGGGCTACACCTTC
>TRBJ2-1|few|TRBV20-1|-
CSSRTVAEQFF
TGCAGTTCAAGGACAGTAGCTGAGCAGTTCTTC
>TRBJ1-1|-|TRBV27|-
CASSLGFPGPRGTEAFF
TGTGCCAGCAGTTTAGGTTTTCCAGGGCCTAGGGGCACTGAAGCTTTCTTT
>TRBJ2-2|-|TRBV4-1|TRBD2
CASSHHGLAVVTGELFF
TGCGCCAGCAGCCACCATGGACTAGCGGTGGTCACCGGGGAGCTGTTTTTT
>TRBJ2-2|-|TRBV3-1|-
CASSQWVLNGELFF
TGTGCCAGCAGCCAGTGGGTCCTCAACGGGGAGCTGTTTTTT
>TRBJ1-2|-|TRBV6-5|-
CASSKTGIGYTF
TGTGCCAGCAGTAAGACGGGGATCGGCTACACCTTC
>TRBJ2-2|-|TRBV6-1|TRBD1
CASWRNRGRQRGGELFF
TGTGCCAGTTGGAGAAACAGGGGCCGCCAACGGGGCGGGGAGCTGTTTTTT
>TRBJ1-4|few|TRBV7-8|-
CASSPNQGPSEKLFF
TGTGCCAGCAGCCCTAATCAGGGACCCTCTGAAAAACTGTTTTTT
>TRBJ1-1|-|TRBV6-1|-
CASSPGAPGTEAFF
TGTGCCAGCAGCCCCGGGGCCCCGGGCACTGAAGCTTTCTTT
>TRBJ2-6|-|TRBV4-3|-
CASSQQRGSGANVLTF
TGCGCCAGCAGCCAACAAAGGGGATCTGGGGCCAACGTCCTGACTTTC
>TRBJ2-7|few|TRBV7-9|TRBD2
CASSRGLASSYEQYF
TGTGCCAGCAGTAGGGGACTAGCGTCGTCCTACGAGCAGTACTTC
>TRBJ2-3|few|TRBV7-8|TRBD2
CASILRAGGGDTQYF
TGTGCCAGCATCCTTCGGGCGGGGGGGGGTGATACGCAGTATTTT
>TRBJ1-1|-|TRBV6-5|-
CASSYSGAMNTEAFF
TGTGCCAGCAGTTACTCTGGGGCCATGAACACTGAAGCTTTCTTT
>TRBJ2-1|few|TRBV20-1|-
CSARGSNSYNEQFF
TGCAGTGCTAGAGGCTCTAACTCCTACAATGAGCAGTTCTTC
>TRBJ2-3|-|TRBV20-1|-
CSARTDLTDTQYF
TGCAGTGCGAGGACGGACCTAACAGATACGCAGTATTTT
>TRBJ2-5|-|TRBV10-3|-
CAISESRVSLQETQYF
TGTGCCATCAGTGAGTCCCGGGTTTCACTCCAGGAGACCCAGTACTTC
>TRBJ2-5|-|TRBV5-1|-
CASSLEGLGTRETQYF
TGCGCCAGCAGCTTGGAGGGATTGGGGACTCGGGAGACCCAGTACTTC
>TRBJ1-2|many|TRBV12-3/TRBV12-4|TRBD1
CASSLGQANYGYTF
TGTGCCAGCAGTTTGGGACAGGCTAACTATGGCTACACCTTC